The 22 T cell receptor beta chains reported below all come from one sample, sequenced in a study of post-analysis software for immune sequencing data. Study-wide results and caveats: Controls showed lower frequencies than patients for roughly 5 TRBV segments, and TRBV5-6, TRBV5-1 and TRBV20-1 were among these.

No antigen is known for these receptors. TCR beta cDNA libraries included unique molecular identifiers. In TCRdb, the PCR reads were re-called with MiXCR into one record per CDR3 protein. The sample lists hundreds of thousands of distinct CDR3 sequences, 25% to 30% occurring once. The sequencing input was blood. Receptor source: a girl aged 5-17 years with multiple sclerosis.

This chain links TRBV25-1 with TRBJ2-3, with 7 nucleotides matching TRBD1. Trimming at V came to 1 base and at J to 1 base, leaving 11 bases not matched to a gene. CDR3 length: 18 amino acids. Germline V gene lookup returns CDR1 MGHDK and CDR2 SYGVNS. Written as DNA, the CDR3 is TGTGCCAGCAGTGAATCGAACACAGGGGCATCCGGCACAGATACGCAGTATTTT. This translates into CASSESNTGASGTDTQYF.

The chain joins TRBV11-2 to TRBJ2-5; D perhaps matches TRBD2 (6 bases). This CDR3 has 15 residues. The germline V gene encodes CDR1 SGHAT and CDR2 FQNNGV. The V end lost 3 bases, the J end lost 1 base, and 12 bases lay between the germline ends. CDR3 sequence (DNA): TGTGCCAGCAGCTTTTTTTTGGGGGGCCAAGAGACCCAGTACTTC. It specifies CASSFFLGGQETQYF.

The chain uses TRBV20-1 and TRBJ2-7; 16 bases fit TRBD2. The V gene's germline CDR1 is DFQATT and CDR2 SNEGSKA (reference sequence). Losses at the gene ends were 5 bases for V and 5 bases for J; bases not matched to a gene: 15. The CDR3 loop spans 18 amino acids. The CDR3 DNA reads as TGCAGTGCTGCCGGGACTAGCGGGGGGGCCTCTTGGTCCCACGAGCAGTACTTC. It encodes CSAAGTSGGASWSHEQYF.

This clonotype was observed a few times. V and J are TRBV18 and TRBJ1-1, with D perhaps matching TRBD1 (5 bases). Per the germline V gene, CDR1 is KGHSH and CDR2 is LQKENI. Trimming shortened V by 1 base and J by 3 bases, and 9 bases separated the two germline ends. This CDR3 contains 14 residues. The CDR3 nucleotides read TGTGCCAGCTCACCACTGGGGGGGGACACTGAAGCTTTCTTT. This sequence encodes CASSPLGGDTEAFF.

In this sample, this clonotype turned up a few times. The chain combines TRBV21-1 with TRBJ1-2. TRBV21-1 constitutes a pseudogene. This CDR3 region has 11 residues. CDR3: CASSKNYGYTF. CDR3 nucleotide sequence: TGTGCCAGCAGCAAAAACTATGGCTACACCTTC.

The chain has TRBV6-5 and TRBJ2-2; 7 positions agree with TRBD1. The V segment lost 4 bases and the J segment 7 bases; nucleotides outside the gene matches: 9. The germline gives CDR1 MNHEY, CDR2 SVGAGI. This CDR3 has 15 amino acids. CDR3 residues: CASSSTGKSDGELFF. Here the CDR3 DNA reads TGTGCCAGCAGTTCGACAGGGAAGAGCGACGGGGAGCTGTTTTTT.

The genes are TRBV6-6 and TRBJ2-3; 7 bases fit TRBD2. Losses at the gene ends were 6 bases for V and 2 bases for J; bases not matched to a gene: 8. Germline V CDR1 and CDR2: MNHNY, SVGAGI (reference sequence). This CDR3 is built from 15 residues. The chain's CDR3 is CASRTSSGSTDTQYF. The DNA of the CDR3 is TGTGCCAGCAGAACATCTAGCGGATCCACAGATACGCAGTATTTT.

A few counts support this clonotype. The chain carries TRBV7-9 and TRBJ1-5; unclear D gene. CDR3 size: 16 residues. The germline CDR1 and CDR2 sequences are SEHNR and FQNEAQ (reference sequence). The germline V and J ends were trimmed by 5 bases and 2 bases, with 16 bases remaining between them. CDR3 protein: CASSTERDLGNQPQHF. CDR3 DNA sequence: TGTGCCAGCAGCACCGAAAGAGACTTGGGCAATCAGCCCCAGCATTTT.

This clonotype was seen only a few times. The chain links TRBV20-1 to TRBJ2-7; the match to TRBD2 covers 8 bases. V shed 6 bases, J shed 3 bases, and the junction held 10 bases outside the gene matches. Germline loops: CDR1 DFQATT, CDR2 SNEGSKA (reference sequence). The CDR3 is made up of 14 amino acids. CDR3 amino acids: CSAEGGLVYYEQYF. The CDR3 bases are TGCAGTGCCGAGGGGGGACTAGTCTACTACGAGCAGTACTTC.

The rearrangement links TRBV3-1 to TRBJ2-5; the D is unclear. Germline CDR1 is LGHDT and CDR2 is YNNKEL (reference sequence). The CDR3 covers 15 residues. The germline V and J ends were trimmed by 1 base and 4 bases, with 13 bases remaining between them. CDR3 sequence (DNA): TGTGCCAGCAGCCAAGGACGGAGAACAGCAGAGACCCAGTACTTC. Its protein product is CASSQGRRTAETQYF.

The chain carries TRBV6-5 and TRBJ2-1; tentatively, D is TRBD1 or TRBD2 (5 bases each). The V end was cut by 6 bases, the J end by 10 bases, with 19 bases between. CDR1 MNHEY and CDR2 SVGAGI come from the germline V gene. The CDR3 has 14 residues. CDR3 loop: CASSQPGRRGEQFF. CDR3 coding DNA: TGTGCCAGCAGCCAACCGGGACGCCGAGGGGAGCAGTTCTTC.

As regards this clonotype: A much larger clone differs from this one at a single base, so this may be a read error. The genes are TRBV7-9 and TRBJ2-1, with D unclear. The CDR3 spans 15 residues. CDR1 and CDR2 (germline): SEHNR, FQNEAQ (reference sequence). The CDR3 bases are TGTGCCAGCAGCCCTGACACGAGCTCCTACAATGGGCAGTTCTTC. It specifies CASSPDTSSYNGQFF.

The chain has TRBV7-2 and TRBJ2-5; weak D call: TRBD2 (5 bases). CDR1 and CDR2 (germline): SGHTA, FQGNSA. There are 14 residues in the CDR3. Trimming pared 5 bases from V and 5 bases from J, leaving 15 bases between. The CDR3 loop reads CASSRRVGWETQYF. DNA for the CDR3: TGTGCCAGCAGCCGGCGGGTCGGGTGGGAGACCCAGTACTTC.

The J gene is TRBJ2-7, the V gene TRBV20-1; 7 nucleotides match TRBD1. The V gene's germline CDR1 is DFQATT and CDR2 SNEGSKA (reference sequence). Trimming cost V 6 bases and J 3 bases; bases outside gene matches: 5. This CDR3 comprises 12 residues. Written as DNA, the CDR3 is TGCAGTGCCCCGGGACAGAACTACGAGCAGTACTTC. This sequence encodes CSAPGQNYEQYF.

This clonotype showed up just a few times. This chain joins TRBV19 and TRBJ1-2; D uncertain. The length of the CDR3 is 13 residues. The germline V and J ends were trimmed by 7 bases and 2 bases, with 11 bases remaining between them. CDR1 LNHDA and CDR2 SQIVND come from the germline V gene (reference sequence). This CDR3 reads CASNVGRNYGYTF. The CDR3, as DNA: TGTGCCAGTAACGTCGGGAGAAACTATGGCTACACCTTC. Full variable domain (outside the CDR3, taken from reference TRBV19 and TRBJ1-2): DGGITQSPKYLFRKEGQNVTLSCEQNLNHDAMYWYRQDPGQGLRLIYYSQIVNDFQKGDIAEGYSVSREKKESFPLTVTSAQKNPTAFYLCASNVGRNYGYTFGSGTRLTVV.

This CDR3 is CASSFPGLAGGPETQYF. The CDR3 region has the DNA TGTGCCAGCAGCTTTCCGGGACTAGCGGGGGGCCCGGAGACCCAGTACTTC. V usage is TRBV7-9 and J usage is TRBJ2-5; the match to TRBD2 covers 15 bases. The germline V gene encodes CDR1 SEHNR and CDR2 FQNEAQ (reference sequence). The CDR3 runs 17 residues. The ends lost 3 bases at V and 5 bases at J; junction bases unmatched: 7.

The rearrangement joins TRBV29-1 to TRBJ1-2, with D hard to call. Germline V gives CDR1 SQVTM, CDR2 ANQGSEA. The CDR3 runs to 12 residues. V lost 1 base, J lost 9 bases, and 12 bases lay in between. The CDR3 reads CSVEAFADRYTF. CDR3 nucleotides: TGCAGCGTTGAAGCCTTCGCTGATCGCTACACCTTC.

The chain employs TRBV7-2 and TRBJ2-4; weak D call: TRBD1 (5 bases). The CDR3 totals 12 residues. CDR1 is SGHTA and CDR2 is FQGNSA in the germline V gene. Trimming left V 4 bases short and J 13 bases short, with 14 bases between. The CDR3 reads CASSSDSYGQYF. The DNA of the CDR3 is TGTGCCAGCAGCTCCGACAGCTACGGGCAGTACTTC. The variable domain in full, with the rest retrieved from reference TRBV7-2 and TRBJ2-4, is GAGVSQSPSNKVTEKGKDVELRCDPISGHTALYWYRQSLGQGLEFLIYFQGNSAPDKSGLPSDRFSAERTGGSVSTLTIQRTQQEDSAVYLCASSSDSYGQYFGAGTRLSVL.

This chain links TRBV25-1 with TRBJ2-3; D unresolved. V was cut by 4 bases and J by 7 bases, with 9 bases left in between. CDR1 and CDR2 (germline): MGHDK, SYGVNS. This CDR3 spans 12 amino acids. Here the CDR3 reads CASSGVGNTQYF. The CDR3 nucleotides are TGTGCCAGCAGTGGGGTGGGAAATACGCAGTATTTT.

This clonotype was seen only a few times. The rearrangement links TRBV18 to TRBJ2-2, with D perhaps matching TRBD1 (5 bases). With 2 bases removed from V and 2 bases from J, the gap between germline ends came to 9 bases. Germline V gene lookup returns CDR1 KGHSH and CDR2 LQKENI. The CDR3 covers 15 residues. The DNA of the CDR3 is TGTGCCAGCTCACCAAGCCAGGGTAACACCGGGGAGCTGTTTTTT. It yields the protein CASSPSQGNTGELFF.

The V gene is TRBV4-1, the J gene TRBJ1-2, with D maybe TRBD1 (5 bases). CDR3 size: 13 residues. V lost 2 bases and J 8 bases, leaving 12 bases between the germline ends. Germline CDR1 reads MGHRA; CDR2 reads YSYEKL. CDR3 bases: TGCGCCAGCAGCCAACAGCCAACAGGAGGCTACACCTTC. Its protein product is CASSQQPTGGYTF.

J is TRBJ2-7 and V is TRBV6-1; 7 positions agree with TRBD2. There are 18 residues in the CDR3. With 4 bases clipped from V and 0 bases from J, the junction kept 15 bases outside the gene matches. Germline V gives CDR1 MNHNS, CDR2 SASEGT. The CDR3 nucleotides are TGTGCCAGCAGTGGGGGGGGAGCAGGTGGATTAAGCTCCTACGAGCAGTACTTC. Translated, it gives CASSGGGAGGLSSYEQYF.